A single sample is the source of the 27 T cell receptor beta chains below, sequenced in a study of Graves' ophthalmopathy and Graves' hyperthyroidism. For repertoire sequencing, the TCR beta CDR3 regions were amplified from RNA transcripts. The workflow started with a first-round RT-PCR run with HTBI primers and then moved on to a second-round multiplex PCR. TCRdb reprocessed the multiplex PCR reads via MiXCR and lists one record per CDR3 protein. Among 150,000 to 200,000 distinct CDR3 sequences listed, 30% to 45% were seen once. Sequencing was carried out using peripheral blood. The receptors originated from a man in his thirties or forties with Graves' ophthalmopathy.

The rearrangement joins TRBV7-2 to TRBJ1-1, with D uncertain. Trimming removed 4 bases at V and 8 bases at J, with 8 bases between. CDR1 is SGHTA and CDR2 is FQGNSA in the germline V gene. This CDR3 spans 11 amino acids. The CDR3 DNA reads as TGTGCCAGCAGCTCCGCTCTAGAAGCTTTCTTT. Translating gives CASSSALEAFF. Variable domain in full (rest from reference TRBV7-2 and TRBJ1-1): GAGVSQSPSNKVTEKGKDVELRCDPISGHTALYWYRQSLGQGLEFLIYFQGNSAPDKSGLPSDRFSAERTGGSVSTLTIQRTQQEDSAVYLCASSSALEAFFGQGTRLTVV.

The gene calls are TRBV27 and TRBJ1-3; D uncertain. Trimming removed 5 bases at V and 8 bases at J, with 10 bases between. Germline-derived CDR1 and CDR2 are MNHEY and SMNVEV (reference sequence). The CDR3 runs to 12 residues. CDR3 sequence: CASSPNLDTIYF. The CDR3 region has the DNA TGTGCCAGCAGTCCTAATTTGGACACCATATATTTT.

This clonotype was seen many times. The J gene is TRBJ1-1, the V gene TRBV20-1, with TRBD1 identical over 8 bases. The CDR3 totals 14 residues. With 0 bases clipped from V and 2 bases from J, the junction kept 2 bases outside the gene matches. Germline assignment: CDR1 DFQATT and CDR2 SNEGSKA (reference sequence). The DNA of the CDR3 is TGCAGTGCTAGAGATACAGGGGGTAACACTGAAGCTTTCTTT. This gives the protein CSARDTGGNTEAFF.

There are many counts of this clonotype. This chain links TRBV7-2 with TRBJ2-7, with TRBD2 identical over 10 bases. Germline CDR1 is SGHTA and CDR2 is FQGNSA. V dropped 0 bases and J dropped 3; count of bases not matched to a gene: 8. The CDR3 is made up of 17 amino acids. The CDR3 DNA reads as TGTGCCAGCAGCTTAGCACCTTCTAGCGGGAGTAGCTACGAGCAGTACTTC. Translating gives CASSLAPSSGSSYEQYF.

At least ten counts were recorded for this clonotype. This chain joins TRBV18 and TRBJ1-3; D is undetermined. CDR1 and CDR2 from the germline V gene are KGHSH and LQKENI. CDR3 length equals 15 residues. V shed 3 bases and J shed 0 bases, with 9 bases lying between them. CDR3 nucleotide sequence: TGTGCCAGCTCACCGATACATCTCTCTGGAAACACCATATATTTT. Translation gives CASSPIHLSGNTIYF.

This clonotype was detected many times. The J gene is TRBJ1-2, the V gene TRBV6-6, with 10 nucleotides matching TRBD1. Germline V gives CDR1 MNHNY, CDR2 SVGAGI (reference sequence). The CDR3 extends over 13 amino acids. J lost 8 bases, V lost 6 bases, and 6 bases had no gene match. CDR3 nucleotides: TGTGCCAGCAGGTCCGGGACAGGGGAAGGCTACACCTTC. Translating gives CASRSGTGEGYTF.

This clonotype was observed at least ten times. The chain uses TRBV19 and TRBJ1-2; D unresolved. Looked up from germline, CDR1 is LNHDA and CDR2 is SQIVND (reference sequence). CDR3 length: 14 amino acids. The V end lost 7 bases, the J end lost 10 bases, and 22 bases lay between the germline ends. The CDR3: CASTPIVAASDYTF. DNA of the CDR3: TGTGCCAGTACCCCTATCGTGGCAGCCAGCGACTACACCTTC.

CDR3 sequence: CASSSLRDSAYEQYF. The CDR3 DNA follows: TGTGCCAGCAGTTCCCTCCGGGACAGCGCCTACGAGCAGTACTTC. This chain uses TRBV6-5 with TRBJ2-7, with 7 bases matching TRBD1. CDR3 size: 15 residues. V dropped 4 bases and J dropped 2; count of bases not matched to a gene: 8. Germline V gene lookup returns CDR1 MNHEY and CDR2 SVGAGI.

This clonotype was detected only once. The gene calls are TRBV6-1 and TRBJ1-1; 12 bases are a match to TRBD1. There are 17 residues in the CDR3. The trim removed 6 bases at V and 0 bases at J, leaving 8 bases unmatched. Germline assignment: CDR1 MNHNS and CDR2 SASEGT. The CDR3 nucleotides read TGTGCCAGCAGCCATTCCGGGACAGGGGGCTTGAACACTGAAGCTTTCTTT. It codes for CASSHSGTGGLNTEAFF.

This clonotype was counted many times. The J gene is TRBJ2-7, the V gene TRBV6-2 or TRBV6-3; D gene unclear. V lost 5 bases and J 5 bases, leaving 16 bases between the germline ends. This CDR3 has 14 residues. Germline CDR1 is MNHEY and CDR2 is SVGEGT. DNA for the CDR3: TGTGCCAGCAGTGCCGCCCAACATCGGGACGAGCAGTACTTC. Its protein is CASSAAQHRDEQYF.

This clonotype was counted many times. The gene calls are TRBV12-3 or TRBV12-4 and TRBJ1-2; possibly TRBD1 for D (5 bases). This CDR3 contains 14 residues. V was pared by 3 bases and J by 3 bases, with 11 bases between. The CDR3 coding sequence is TGTGCCAGCAGTTTTTTGGGGCCAGACTATGGCTACACCTTC. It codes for CASSFLGPDYGYTF.

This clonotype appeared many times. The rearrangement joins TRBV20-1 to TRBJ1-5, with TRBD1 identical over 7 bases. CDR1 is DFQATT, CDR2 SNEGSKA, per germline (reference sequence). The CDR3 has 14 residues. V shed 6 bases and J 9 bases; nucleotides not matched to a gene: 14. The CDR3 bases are TGCAGTGCAAGAAGGACAGGCGAAGGGGGGCCCCAGCATTTT. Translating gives CSARRTGEGGPQHF.

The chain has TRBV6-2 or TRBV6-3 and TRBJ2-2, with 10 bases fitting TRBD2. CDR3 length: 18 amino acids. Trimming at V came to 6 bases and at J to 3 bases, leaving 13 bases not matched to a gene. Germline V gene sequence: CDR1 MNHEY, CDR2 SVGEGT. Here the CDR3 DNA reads TGTGCCAGCAGCCTCGCCCGATTAGCGGGAGGACACACCGGGGAGCTGTTTTTT. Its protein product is CASSLARLAGGHTGELFF.

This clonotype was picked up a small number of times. The DNA for the CDR3 is TGTGCCAGCAGTGAAGGAGGGGGACAGCACTACGAGCAGTACTTC. Protein: CASSEGGGQHYEQYF. J is TRBJ2-7 and V is TRBV25-1, with D possibly being TRBD1 (7 bases). V lost 2 bases, J lost 3 bases, and 14 bases lay in between. CDR3 length equals 15 residues. Per the germline V gene, CDR1 is MGHDK and CDR2 is SYGVNS.

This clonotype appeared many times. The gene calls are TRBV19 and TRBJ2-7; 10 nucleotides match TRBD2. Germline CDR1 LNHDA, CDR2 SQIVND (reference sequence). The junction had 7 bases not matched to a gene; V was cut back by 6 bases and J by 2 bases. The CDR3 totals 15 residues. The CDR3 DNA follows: TGTGCCAGTAGCCAGGTAGCGGGAGGTACCTACGAGCAGTACTTC. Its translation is CASSQVAGGTYEQYF. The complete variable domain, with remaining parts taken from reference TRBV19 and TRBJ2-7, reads DGGITQSPKYLFRKEGQNVTLSCEQNLNHDAMYWYRQDPGQGLRLIYYSQIVNDFQKGDIAEGYSVSREKKESFPLTVTSAQKNPTAFYLCASSQVAGGTYEQYFGPGTRLTVT.

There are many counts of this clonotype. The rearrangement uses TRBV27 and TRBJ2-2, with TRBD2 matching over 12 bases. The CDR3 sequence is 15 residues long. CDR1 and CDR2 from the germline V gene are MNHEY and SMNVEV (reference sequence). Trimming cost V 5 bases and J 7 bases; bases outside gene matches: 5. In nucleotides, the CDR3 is TGTGCCAGCAGTATGGGACTAGCGGGCGTCGGGGAGCTGTTTTTT. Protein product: CASSMGLAGVGELFF.

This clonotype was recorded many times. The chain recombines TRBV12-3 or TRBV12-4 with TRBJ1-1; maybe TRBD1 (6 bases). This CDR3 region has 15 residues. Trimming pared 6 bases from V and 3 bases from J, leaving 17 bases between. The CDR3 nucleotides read TGTGCCAGCAGGACCAGGGGCGTGGTCGACACTGAAGCTTTCTTT. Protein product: CASRTRGVVDTEAFF.

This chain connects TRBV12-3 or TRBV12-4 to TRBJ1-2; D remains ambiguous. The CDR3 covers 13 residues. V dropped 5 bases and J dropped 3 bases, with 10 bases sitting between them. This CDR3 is CASSKTRDYGYTF. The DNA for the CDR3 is TGTGCCAGCAGTAAAACAAGGGACTATGGCTACACCTTC.

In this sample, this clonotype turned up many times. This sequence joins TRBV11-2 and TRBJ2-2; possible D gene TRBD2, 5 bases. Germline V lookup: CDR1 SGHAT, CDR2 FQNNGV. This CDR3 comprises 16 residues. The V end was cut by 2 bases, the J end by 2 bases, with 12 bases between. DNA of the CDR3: TGTGCCAGCAGCTTACAGCGGACCTCAAACACCGGGGAGCTGTTTTTT. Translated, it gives CASSLQRTSNTGELFF.

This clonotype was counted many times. This CDR3 reads CAIKTRYEQYF. The DNA for the CDR3 is TGTGCCATCAAGACACGGTACGAGCAGTACTTC. The rearrangement links TRBV27 to TRBJ2-7; no reliable D call. Germline V lookup: CDR1 MNHEY, CDR2 SMNVEV (reference sequence). V lost 10 bases to trimming and J lost 4 bases, with 11 bases between them. This CDR3 region has 11 residues.

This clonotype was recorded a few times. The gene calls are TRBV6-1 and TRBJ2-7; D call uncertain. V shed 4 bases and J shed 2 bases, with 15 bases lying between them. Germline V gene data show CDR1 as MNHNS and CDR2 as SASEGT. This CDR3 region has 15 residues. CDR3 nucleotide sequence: TGTGCCAGCAGTGCCGGCCCTGCAGCCACCTACGAGCAGTACTTC. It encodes CASSAGPAATYEQYF.

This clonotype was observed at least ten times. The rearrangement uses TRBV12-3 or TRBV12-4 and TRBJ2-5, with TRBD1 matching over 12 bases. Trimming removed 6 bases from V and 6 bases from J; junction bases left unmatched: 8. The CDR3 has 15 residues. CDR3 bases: TGTGCCAGCAGGCTGGGGACAGGGGGCCTGCAGACCCAGTACTTC. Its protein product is CASRLGTGGLQTQYF.

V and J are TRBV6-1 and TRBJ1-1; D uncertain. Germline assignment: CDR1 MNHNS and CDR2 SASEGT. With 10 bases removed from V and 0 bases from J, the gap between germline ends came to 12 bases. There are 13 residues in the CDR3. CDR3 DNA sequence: TGTGCCACCAAGATGGGAGTGAACACTGAAGCTTTCTTT. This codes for CATKMGVNTEAFF.

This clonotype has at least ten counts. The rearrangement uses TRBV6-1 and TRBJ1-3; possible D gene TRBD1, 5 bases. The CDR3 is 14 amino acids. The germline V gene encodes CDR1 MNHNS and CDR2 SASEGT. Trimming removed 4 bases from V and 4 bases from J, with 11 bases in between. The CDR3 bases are TGTGCCAGCAGTGGCAGGGCCATCGGAAACACCATATATTTT. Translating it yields CASSGRAIGNTIYF.

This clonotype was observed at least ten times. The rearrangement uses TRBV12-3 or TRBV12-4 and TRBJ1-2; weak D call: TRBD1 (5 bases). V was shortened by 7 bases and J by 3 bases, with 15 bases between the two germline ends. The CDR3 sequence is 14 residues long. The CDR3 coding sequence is TGTGCCAGCACGAATGGGGGGTTCTACTATGGCTACACCTTC. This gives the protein CASTNGGFYYGYTF.

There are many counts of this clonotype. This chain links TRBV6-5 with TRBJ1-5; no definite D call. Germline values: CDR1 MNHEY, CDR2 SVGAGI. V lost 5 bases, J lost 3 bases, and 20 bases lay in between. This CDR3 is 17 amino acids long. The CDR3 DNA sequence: TGTGCCAGCAGTCTGGGAGAGGGCATCTTTTCCAATCAGCCCCAGCATTTT. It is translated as CASSLGEGIFSNQPQHF.

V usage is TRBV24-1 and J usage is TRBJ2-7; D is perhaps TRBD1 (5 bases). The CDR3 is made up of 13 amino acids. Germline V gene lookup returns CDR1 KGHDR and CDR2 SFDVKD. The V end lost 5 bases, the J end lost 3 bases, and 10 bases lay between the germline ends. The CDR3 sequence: CATSGQPFYEQYF. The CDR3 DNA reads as TGTGCCACCAGTGGACAGCCCTTCTACGAGCAGTACTTC.